This T cell receptor (beta chain) was recovered during a study of CD8+CD57+ T cells in acquired aplastic anemia. For the study at large: DNA from sorted CD4+ and CD8+ cells averaged approximately 3.5 ug. General observations from the study: Between the patient and control groups, CD8+ Simpson's diversity did not differ significantly. Patients and controls shared some 30 CD8+ CDR3 sequences, highly expressed in patients.

Worth noting for this clonotype: The antigen remains unidentified.

Selection for sequencing was limited to patients who had shown CD8+CD57+ cell expansion by flow cytometry. TCR beta VDJ combinations and CDR3 sequences were profiled from genomic DNA. MiXCR, run by TCRdb on the reads, gives a single entry per CDR3 protein. The sample yields fewer than 250,000 distinct CDR3 sequences, approximately 45% seen once. Germline V gives CDR1 MGHRA, CDR2 YSYEKL. CDR3 size: 14 residues. With 0 bases removed from V and 7 bases from J, the gap between germline ends came to 12 bases. Sequencing was carried out using sorted CD4+, CD8+, or CD8+CD57+ T cells (not recorded which) from PBMCs. The V gene is TRBV4-1, the J gene TRBJ1-2; D is uncertain. The clonotype originates from a human donor with aplastic anemia. As DNA, the CDR3 is TGCGCCAGCAGCCAAGACCGCGGGGAGGGTGGCTACACCTTC. Its translation is CASSQDRGEGGYTF.